The 30 T cell receptor beta chains listed next were all sequenced from one sample in a study of T-cell reconstitution after alpha-beta-depleted transplantation in children. Molecular barcoding with unique molecular identifiers was used for the TCRbeta library. TCRdb processed the PCR reads anew with MiXCR; each CDR3 protein has one entry. Among fewer than 550,000 distinct CDR3 sequences listed, about an eighth were seen once. The material sequenced was PBMCs, mostly from graft donor cells, taken 180 days after TCRalphabeta/CD19-depleted stem cell transplant. The source of these receptors is a female patient aged 2 to 10 who had a stem cell transplant for aplastic anemia, so the T cells may come from the graft donor.

This chain connects TRBV5-1 to TRBJ1-1, with 9 bases identical to TRBD1. Germline CDR1 and CDR2: SGHRS and YFSETQ. The CDR3 contains 17 residues. V lost 1 base to trimming and J lost 0 bases; unmatched junction nucleotides: 7. The CDR3 here is CASSLWGTGILNTEAFF. The CDR3 DNA reads as TGCGCCAGCAGCTTGTGGGGGACAGGGATCCTGAACACTGAAGCTTTCTTT.

This clonotype showed up just a few times. The chain links TRBV7-8 to TRBJ2-7; the D call may be TRBD1 or TRBD2 (5 bases each). The CDR3 sequence is 15 residues long. The ends were cut back, 4 bases at V and 2 bases at J, with 15 bases in the middle. CDR1 SGHVS and CDR2 FQNEAQ come from the germline V gene. CDR3 protein: CASSWGDSVTYEQYF. The CDR3 nucleotides read TGTGCCAGCAGCTGGGGAGACAGTGTTACCTACGAGCAGTACTTC.

This clonotype was counted a few times. CDR3 sequence: CASSLSGRSKYEQYF. Written as DNA, the CDR3 is TGTGCCAGCAGTTTATCGGGCAGGTCAAAGTACGAGCAGTACTTC. V and J are TRBV27 and TRBJ2-7; D unclear. The CDR3 runs 15 residues. The V end lost 0 bases, the J end lost 4 bases, and 13 bases lay between the germline ends. Germline loops: CDR1 MNHEY, CDR2 SMNVEV (reference sequence).

This clonotype has only a few counts. This sequence joins TRBV6-1 and TRBJ2-7, with 10 bases fitting TRBD2. CDR1 is MNHNS and CDR2 is SASEGT in the germline V gene. Trimming removed 6 bases from V and 2 bases from J; junction bases left unmatched: 7. This CDR3 spans 15 amino acids. CDR3 in amino acids: CASSSLSGRPYEQYV. In nucleotides, the CDR3 is TGTGCCAGCAGCTCTCTTAGCGGGAGGCCCTACGAGCAGTACGTC.

The V and J genes are TRBV29-1 and TRBJ1-3; D is uncertain. This CDR3 comprises 14 residues. Looked up from germline, CDR1 is SQVTM and CDR2 is ANQGSEA. The V and J ends lost 5 bases and 0 bases respectively, with 11 bases between them. CDR3 residues: CSVNFSNSGNTIYF. The CDR3 bases are TGCAGCGTTAATTTCAGCAACTCTGGAAACACCATATATTTT.

This clonotype was detected only a few times. The genes are TRBV5-1 and TRBJ2-4; the match to TRBD1 covers 7 bases. The CDR3 loop spans 14 amino acids. Germline lookup yields CDR1 SGHRS and CDR2 YFSETQ. V was clipped by 1 base and J by 8 bases; unmatched bases: 6. The CDR3 here is CASSLYTGADIQYF. The CDR3 bases are TGCGCCAGCAGCTTGTACACAGGGGCGGACATTCAGTACTTC.

This chain joins TRBV9 and TRBJ2-5; the D gene is possibly TRBD2 (6 bases). Per the germline V gene, CDR1 is SGDLS and CDR2 is YYNGEE. CDR3 length: 15 amino acids. V lost 2 bases to trimming and J lost 4 bases, with 15 bases between them. CDR3 amino acids: CASSVQPGTVETQYF. CDR3 coding DNA: TGTGCCAGCAGCGTCCAACCCGGGACTGTAGAGACCCAGTACTTC.

The gene calls are TRBV18 and TRBJ2-7, with TRBD1 as a possible D gene (6 bases). This CDR3 spans 14 amino acids. Germline V gene sequence: CDR1 KGHSH, CDR2 LQKENI. Trimming removed 6 bases from V and 3 bases from J, with 15 bases in between. CDR3 in DNA: TGTGCCAGCTCGGGGACACGAACGAACTACGAGCAGTACTTC. Protein product: CASSGTRTNYEQYF.

This clonotype has only a few counts. This chain links TRBV10-3 with TRBJ2-1, with 9 bases aligning to TRBD1. V was clipped by 6 bases and J by 4 bases; unmatched bases: 7. This CDR3 comprises 15 residues. Germline assignment: CDR1 ENHRY and CDR2 SYGVKD. The CDR3 nucleotides read TGTGCCATCAGCATACAGGGGGCGGAATACAATGAGCAGTTCTTC. It specifies CAISIQGAEYNEQFF.

The chain is built from TRBV28 and TRBJ2-2; 10 nucleotides match TRBD2. This CDR3 contains 16 residues. CDR1 MDHEN and CDR2 SYDVKM come from the germline V gene. J lost 1 base, V lost 7 bases, and 6 bases had no gene match. CDR3 in amino acids: CASTPRTSGNTGELFF. CDR3 DNA: TGTGCCAGCACCCCCAGGACTAGCGGGAACACCGGGGAGCTGTTTTTT. Based on the CDR3 plus reference TRBV28 and TRBJ2-2, the full variable domain is DVKVTQSSRYLVKRTGEKVFLECVQDMDHENMFWYRQDPGLGLRLIYFSYDVKMKEKGDIPEGYSVSREKKERFSLILESASTNQTSMYLCASTPRTSGNTGELFFGEGSRLTVL.

The rearrangement joins TRBV6-2 or TRBV6-3 to TRBJ2-5, with D possibly being TRBD2 (5 bases). The CDR3 sequence is 14 residues long. Germline assignment: CDR1 MNHEY and CDR2 SVGEGT. The V end lost 4 bases, the J end lost 5 bases, and 14 bases lay between the germline ends. The CDR3 DNA reads as TGTGCCAGCAGTTGGGTAACTAGTGGGGAGACCCAGTACTTC. Translation gives CASSWVTSGETQYF.

This clonotype was counted between two and nine times. The V gene is TRBV4-1, the J gene TRBJ1-2; D ambiguous. Trimming removed 0 bases from V and 8 bases from J, with 13 bases in between. Germline CDR1 MGHRA, CDR2 YSYEKL. The length of the CDR3 is 14 residues. Here the CDR3 reads CASSQDITVGGYTF. CDR3 DNA sequence: TGCGCCAGCAGCCAAGATATCACAGTTGGGGGCTACACCTTC.

Regarding this clonotype: A much larger clone sits a single nucleotide away, making a read error possible. The rearrangement links TRBV7-2 to TRBJ2-2, with TRBD1 matching 8 bases. The CDR3 totals 16 residues. Germline V CDR1 and CDR2: SGHTA, FQGNSA. V shed 1 base and J 3 bases; nucleotides not matched to a gene: 4. The CDR3 here is CASSLGWTGYTGELFF. In nucleotides, the CDR3 is TGTGCCAGCAGCTTAGGCTGGACAGGGTACACCGGGGAGCTGTTTTTT.

There are a few counts of this clonotype. The genes are TRBV10-3 and TRBJ2-3; unclear D gene. Trimming removed 4 bases from V and 3 bases from J, with 8 bases in between. The CDR3 is 13 amino acids. Germline V lookup: CDR1 ENHRY, CDR2 SYGVKD. The CDR3 here is CAISVDNTDTQYF. The CDR3 bases are TGTGCCATCAGTGTTGACAATACAGATACGCAGTATTTT.

This clonotype was counted at least ten times. The chain carries TRBV29-1 and TRBJ2-1; D possibly corresponds to TRBD2 (5 bases). Germline lookup yields CDR1 SQVTM and CDR2 ANQGSEA. Trimming removed 4 bases at V and 2 bases at J, with 9 bases between. The CDR3 is 13 residues long. The CDR3: CSVAEGAYNEQFF. The CDR3 coding sequence is TGCAGCGTTGCCGAGGGTGCCTACAATGAGCAGTTCTTC.

This clonotype was seen more than once but under ten times. J is TRBJ1-4 and V is TRBV4-3; D unresolved. Germline CDR1 is LGHNA and CDR2 is YSLEER. The ends were cut back, 0 bases at V and 7 bases at J, with 12 bases in the middle. The length of the CDR3 is 15 residues. This CDR3 reads CASSQDNDGGEKLFF. CDR3 DNA sequence: TGCGCCAGCAGCCAAGATAATGACGGAGGTGAAAAACTGTTTTTT.

In its sample, this clonotype was seen many times. This chain connects TRBV10-3 to TRBJ2-7; possible D gene TRBD2, 6 bases. The CDR3 covers 14 residues. Germline V gives CDR1 ENHRY, CDR2 SYGVKD. V lost 6 bases, J lost 1 base, and 13 bases lay in between. The CDR3 DNA follows: TGTGCCATCAGAACGGACGGAGGGTCCTACGAGCAGTACTTC. Residues: CAIRTDGGSYEQYF.

As for this clonotype: A read error may account for a junction end that differs from germline. The chain joins TRBV9 to TRBJ2-2; 7 bases fit TRBD2. The CDR3 covers 15 residues. Germline V lookup: CDR1 SGDLS, CDR2 YYNGEE. The CDR3 nucleotides read TGTGCCAGCAGCGCGTGGGGGGGGAACACCGGGGCGCTGTTTTTT. Amino acid sequence: CASSAWGGNTGALFF.

This clonotype came up a few times. The chain uses TRBV27 and TRBJ2-7, with 12 positions matching TRBD2. V gave up 5 bases and J gave up 5 bases; unmatched junction bases: 7. Germline V gene data show CDR1 as MNHEY and CDR2 as SMNVEV (reference sequence). This CDR3 comprises 15 residues. CDR3 residues: CASSHLAGGPNEQYV. CDR3 nucleotides: TGTGCCAGCAGTCACCTAGCGGGAGGGCCAAACGAGCAGTACGTC.

This clonotype was found a few times. The chain carries TRBV29-1 and TRBJ2-2; 7 positions agree with TRBD1. This CDR3 has 13 amino acids. The V gene's germline CDR1 is SQVTM and CDR2 ANQGSEA. CDR3 residues: CTSRDRNTGELFF. The CDR3 DNA follows: TGCACCTCAAGGGACAGGAACACCGGGGAGCTGTTTTTT.

In its sample, this clonotype was seen many times. The V and J genes are TRBV20-1 and TRBJ2-1, with 7 bases that match TRBD2. V lost 3 bases to trimming and J lost 1 base; unmatched junction nucleotides: 6. This CDR3 is built from 15 residues. Germline V gene lookup returns CDR1 DFQATT and CDR2 SNEGSKA (reference sequence). The CDR3 reads CSASAGVGSYNEQFF. CDR3 coding DNA: TGCAGTGCTAGTGCGGGAGTGGGTTCCTACAATGAGCAGTTCTTC.

The chain uses TRBV9 and TRBJ1-6; D ambiguous. Germline lookup yields CDR1 SGDLS and CDR2 YYNGEE. The CDR3 extends over 17 amino acids. Trimming took 4 bases from V and 0 from J, leaving 14 bases between them. CDR3 sequence: CASSPSDRNSYNSPLHF. The CDR3 DNA is TGTGCCAGCAGCCCCTCTGACCGGAACTCCTATAATTCACCCCTCCACTTT.

This chain connects TRBV11-3 to TRBJ1-1, with D possibly being TRBD1 (6 bases). Germline-derived CDR1 and CDR2 are SGHNT and YENEEA. This CDR3 comprises 14 residues. Trimming stripped 5 bases from V and 5 bases from J, with 15 bases between. DNA for the CDR3: TGTGCCAGCAGCCCCAGCCAGGGGAGGACTGAAGCTTTCTTT. Its protein product is CASSPSQGRTEAFF.

The chain combines TRBV6-2 or TRBV6-3 with TRBJ1-2; D unclear. CDR1 is MNHEY, CDR2 SVGEGT, per germline. The CDR3 totals 13 residues. Trimming shortened V by 2 bases and J by 8 bases, and 12 bases separated the two germline ends. CDR3 in DNA: TGTGCCAGCAGTTACCCCAGCATACACGGCTACACCTTC. Its translation is CASSYPSIHGYTF.

Only a few counts were recorded for this clonotype. The gene calls are TRBV12-3 or TRBV12-4 and TRBJ2-5, with D possibly called TRBD1 or TRBD2 (6 bases each). The CDR3 loop spans 17 amino acids. Trimming removed 6 bases at V and 0 bases at J, with 20 bases between. The CDR3 bases are TGTGCCAGCAGCCATAACAGGGACCTAGCGTACCAAGAGACCCAGTACTTC. Its translation: CASSHNRDLAYQETQYF.

This clonotype turned up a few times. The rearrangement links TRBV20-1 to TRBJ2-4; 7 nucleotides line up with TRBD1. The germline CDR1 and CDR2 sequences are DFQATT and SNEGSKA (reference sequence). J gave up 2 bases and V 5 bases, and 3 bases lay outside the gene matches. The CDR3 is 13 amino acids. The CDR3 loop reads CSAQGETKNIQYF. In DNA, the CDR3 is TGCAGTGCTCAGGGGGAGACCAAAAACATTCAGTACTTC.

This clonotype was detected only a few times. The chain employs TRBV28 and TRBJ2-7; tentative D call: TRBD1 (5 bases). Germline V CDR1 and CDR2: MDHEN, SYDVKM. This CDR3 has 17 amino acids. The V end lost 3 bases, the J end lost 3 bases, and 21 bases lay between the germline ends. This CDR3 is CASSLAHRFFSVYEQYF. CDR3 nucleotides: TGTGCCAGCAGTTTGGCCCACAGGTTCTTTAGTGTCTACGAGCAGTACTTC.

This clonotype was picked up many times. J is TRBJ1-1 and V is TRBV28; no firm D call. The CDR3 totals 12 residues. Germline assignment: CDR1 MDHEN and CDR2 SYDVKM. Trimming took off 6 bases at V and 8 bases at J, with 13 bases between the two ends. CDR3 region: CASRHPAGEAFF. The CDR3 DNA is TGTGCCAGCAGACACCCCGCGGGGGAAGCTTTCTTT.

V gene TRBV20-1 combines with J gene TRBJ1-2, with D maybe TRBD1 (6 bases). The CDR3 is 14 residues long. V lost 6 bases and J lost 4, with 18 bases in between. CDR1 and CDR2 from the germline V gene are DFQATT and SNEGSKA (reference sequence). The CDR3 sequence is CSAQGQGYIYGYTF. The CDR3 region has the DNA TGCAGTGCCCAGGGGCAGGGGTATATCTATGGCTACACCTTC.

In this sample, this clonotype turned up a few times. V usage is TRBV20-1 and J usage is TRBJ2-5; D ambiguous. The germline V and J ends were trimmed by 6 bases and 5 bases, with 10 bases remaining between them. The CDR3 has 11 residues. Germline CDR1 DFQATT, CDR2 SNEGSKA (reference sequence). The CDR3 is CSARSRETQYF. The DNA for the CDR3 is TGCAGTGCCCGCAGTAGGGAGACCCAGTACTTC.